These 22 T cell receptor beta chains came from one sample sequenced in a study of blood T cell repertoires in COVID-19. Sequencing used immunoSEQ multiplex PCR; TCRdb keeps in-frame clones, though not all of them. The sample shows some 87,000 clones, about 70% of them seen only once. Material: peripheral blood. These receptors all stem from an elderly woman with active or convalescent COVID-19.

This clone appeared once. The chain combines TRBV9 with TRBJ2-1, with a tentative D call TRBD2 (5 bases). Germline V gives CDR1 SGDLS, CDR2 YYNGEE. Trimming cost V 4 bases and J 0 bases, with 23 bases left between them. This CDR3 has 19 amino acids. The CDR3 region has the DNA TGTGCCAGCAGCCCTCCGCGGACTGGGTGGTCGAGCTCCTACAATGAGCAGTTCTTC. As protein: CASSPPRTGWSSSYNEQFF.

This rearrangement joins TRBV7-6 to TRBJ2-7; D might be TRBD2 (6 bases). The germline gives CDR1 SGHVS, CDR2 FNYEAQ. V dropped 1 base and J dropped 5 bases, with 12 bases sitting between them. The CDR3 contains 14 residues. CDR3 sequence reads: CASSLGGDRDEQYF. CDR3 DNA sequence: TGTGCCAGCAGCTTAGGGGGGGATAGGGACGAGCAGTACTTC.

The rearrangement uses TRBV7-8 and TRBJ2-7, with TRBD2 as a possible D gene (5 bases). The germline gives CDR1 SGHVS, CDR2 FQNEAQ. Trimming removed 5 bases from V and 3 bases from J, with 8 bases in between. The CDR3 covers 12 residues. The CDR3 loop reads CASSPRGYEQYF. The DNA of the CDR3 is TGTGCCAGCAGCCCCCGGGGCTACGAGCAGTACTTC.

The chain carries TRBV7-6 and TRBJ2-7; 13 bases agree with TRBD2. The V gene's germline CDR1 is SGHVS and CDR2 FNYEAQ. Losses at the gene ends were 5 bases for V and 4 bases for J; bases not matched to a gene: 8. The CDR3 totals 16 residues. CDR3 loop: CASSLGTSGAYYEQYF. The CDR3 nucleotides are TGTGCCAGCAGCCTAGGGACTAGCGGGGCGTATTACGAGCAGTACTTC.

V is TRBV7-9 and J is TRBJ1-5; 8 bases agree with TRBD1. CDR1 SEHNR and CDR2 FQNEAQ come from the germline V gene (reference sequence). This CDR3 is built from 15 residues. V lost 5 bases, J lost 5 bases, and 8 bases stayed unmatched. This chain's CDR3 is CASSPTGAGDQPQHF. The CDR3 DNA follows: TGTGCCAGCAGCCCGACAGGGGCTGGTGATCAGCCCCAGCATTTT.

The chain joins TRBV15 to TRBJ2-7; the D is unclear. Trimming shortened V by 3 bases and J by 0 bases, and 15 bases separated the two germline ends. Germline V gene lookup returns CDR1 LNHNV and CDR2 YYDKDF (reference sequence). This CDR3 has 16 residues. The CDR3 DNA reads as TGTGCCACCAGCAGCCCAAGCAGGCAGAGCTCCTACGAGCAGTACTTC. Translating gives CATSSPSRQSSYEQYF. The full variable domain, rest sourced from reference TRBV15 and TRBJ2-7, is DAMVIQNPRYQVTQFGKPVTLSCSQTLNHNVMYWYQQKSSQAPKLLFHYYDKDFNNEADTPDNFQSRRPNTSFCFLDIRSPGLGDTAMYLCATSSPSRQSSYEQYFGPGTRLTVT.

V is TRBV30 and J is TRBJ1-6, with D possibly TRBD1 on 6 matching bases. V lost 4 bases to trimming and J lost 1 base, with 17 bases between them. Germline-derived CDR1 and CDR2 are GTSNPN and SVGIG (reference sequence). The length of the CDR3 is 17 residues. This CDR3 is CAWTGGQGPSYNSPLHF. CDR3 nucleotides: TGTGCCTGGACCGGAGGTCAGGGGCCTTCCTATAATTCACCCCTCCACTTT.

This clone was recorded at least ten times. V gene TRBV6-5 combines with J gene TRBJ1-3; 9 bases align to TRBD1. Per germline, CDR1 MNHEY and CDR2 SVGAGI. After removal of 6 bases from V and 8 bases from J, the junction contained 11 bases not matched to a gene. This CDR3 is built from 15 residues. The CDR3 coding sequence is TGTGCCAGCAGCCCACGGACAGGGGCTTGGGACACCATATATTTT. Encoded protein: CASSPRTGAWDTIYF.

The chain employs TRBV2 and TRBJ1-1; D unresolved. Trimming pared 0 bases from V and 5 bases from J, leaving 13 bases between. The CDR3 is 15 residues long. CDR1 SNHLY and CDR2 FYNNEI come from the germline V gene. The CDR3 region is CASSEARAPGTEAFF. In DNA form, the CDR3 reads TGTGCCAGCAGTGAAGCTAGGGCGCCGGGAACTGAAGCTTTCTTT.

The chain joins TRBV9 to TRBJ2-1; 10 bases agree with TRBD2. The germline CDR1 and CDR2 sequences are SGDLS and YYNGEE. The CDR3 covers 20 residues. V trimming: 0 bases; J trimming: 0 bases; junction bases outside the gene matches: 12. DNA for the CDR3: TGTGCCAGCAGCGTAGAGCCCCTCCCTAGCGGGGGAAGCTCCTACAATGAGCAGTTCTTC. This translates into CASSVEPLPSGGSSYNEQFF.

The V gene is TRBV27, the J gene TRBJ1-5, with D tentatively TRBD1 (6 bases). The CDR3 loop spans 15 amino acids. Between the trimmed V and J ends, which lost 5 bases and 6 bases, there was a span of 17 bases. Germline V gene sequence: CDR1 MNHEY, CDR2 SMNVEV (reference sequence). As DNA, the CDR3 is TGTGCCAGCAGTCCCCGGGGGGGGCAGGGTCAGCCCCAGCATTTT. Amino acid sequence: CASSPRGGQGQPQHF.

This chain uses TRBV10-3 with TRBJ1-2, with D perhaps matching TRBD1 (5 bases). Germline assignment: CDR1 ENHRY and CDR2 SYGVKD. The CDR3 is 15 amino acids. Trimming removed 0 bases from V and 2 bases from J, with 10 bases in between. CDR3 protein: CAISESGGTNYGYTF. The CDR3 DNA follows: TGTGCCATCAGTGAGTCGGGGGGTACGAACTATGGCTACACCTTC.

V and J are TRBV3-1 (or the pseudogene TRBV3-2) and TRBJ2-1; 9 nucleotides match TRBD2. V lost 3 bases, J lost 2 bases, and 2 bases stayed unmatched. This CDR3 is built from 15 residues. Germline V gives CDR1 LGHDT, CDR2 YNNKEL (reference sequence). As DNA, the CDR3 is TGTGCCAGCAGCCAGCGGGGGGGAACCTACAATGAGCAGTTCTTC. It encodes CASSQRGGTYNEQFF.

This chain uses TRBV11-2 with TRBJ2-7; D might be TRBD2 (6 bases). Germline CDR1 SGHAT, CDR2 FQNNGV. This CDR3 is 16 amino acids long. With 5 bases removed from V and 2 bases from J, the gap between germline ends came to 19 bases. In DNA, the CDR3 is TGTGCCAGCAGCCCAATAAGAAGACTAGGTACCTACGAGCAGTACTTC. It translates to CASSPIRRLGTYEQYF.

CDR3 coding DNA: TGTGCCAGCAGCGTTGAGGTTTCCTATGGCTACACCTTC. This gives the protein CASSVEVSYGYTF. The V call is TRBV9, the J call TRBJ1-2; no reliable D call. V lost 2 bases to trimming and J lost 4 bases, with 9 bases between them. Germline CDR1 is SGDLS and CDR2 is YYNGEE. The length of the CDR3 is 13 residues.

The rearrangement joins TRBV10-3 to TRBJ1-1; D unclear. Germline CDR1 and CDR2: ENHRY and SYGVKD. V gave up 0 bases and J gave up 3 bases, with 11 bases separating them. The CDR3 has 15 amino acids. The CDR3 reads CAISESGGPDTEAFF. CDR3 DNA: TGTGCCATCAGTGAGTCGGGAGGCCCCGACACTGAAGCTTTCTTT.

The rearrangement uses TRBV11-1 and TRBJ1-4; 8 nucleotides line up with TRBD1. The CDR3 length is 13 residues. With 2 bases clipped from V and 8 bases from J, the junction kept 1 base outside the gene matches. CDR1 is SGHAT and CDR2 is FQDESV in the germline V gene (reference sequence). CDR3 in amino acids: CASSLPGGEKLFF. CDR3 DNA sequence: TGTGCCAGCAGCTTACCAGGGGGCGAAAAACTGTTTTTT.

The V and J genes are TRBV9 and TRBJ1-6, with 7 bases fitting TRBD1. V lost 4 bases and J lost 10; bases outside the gene matches: 8. There are 14 residues in the CDR3. The germline V gene has CDR1 SGDLS and CDR2 YYNGEE. CDR3 bases: TGTGCCAGCAGCCTCCGGACAGGAGGCTCACCCCTCCACTTT. This translates into CASSLRTGGSPLHF.

This chain joins TRBV6-5 and TRBJ2-5; no clear D. CDR1 is MNHEY, CDR2 SVGAGI, per germline. V was trimmed by 6 bases and J by 3 bases, leaving 11 bases between them. This CDR3 is built from 13 residues. This chain's CDR3 is CASRSRVKETQYF. For the CDR3, the DNA is TGTGCCAGCAGGAGTCGGGTGAAAGAGACCCAGTACTTC.

The chain has TRBV4-3 and TRBJ2-2; D unclear. Trimming removed 0 bases at V and 6 bases at J, with 8 bases between. CDR1 is LGHNA and CDR2 is YSLEER in the germline V gene. There are 14 residues in the CDR3. Here the CDR3 reads CASSQDRYPGELFF. The CDR3, as DNA: TGCGCCAGCAGCCAAGATCGGTATCCCGGGGAGCTGTTTTTT.

V usage is TRBV5-3 and J usage is TRBJ1-2; 7 bases map to TRBD1. TRBV5-3 is reported as an ORF; its role is uncertain. The trim removed 1 base at V and 5 bases at J, leaving 14 bases unmatched. CDR3 length equals 17 residues. This CDR3 is CARSLPIFREGAYGYTF. CDR3 coding DNA: TGTGCCAGAAGCTTGCCCATTTTTCGAGAGGGGGCATATGGCTACACCTTC.

The chain combines TRBV9 with TRBJ1-6; D not resolved. CDR1 and CDR2 from the germline V gene are SGDLS and YYNGEE. The CDR3 covers 16 residues. V dropped 0 bases and J dropped 6 bases, with 13 bases sitting between them. The CDR3 region has the DNA TGTGCCAGCAGCGTAGCACAGTCGGCCGCTAATTCACCCCTCCACTTT. It yields the protein CASSVAQSAANSPLHF. The variable domain in full, completed from reference TRBV9 and TRBJ1-6, reads DSGVTQTPKHLITATGQRVTLRCSPRSGDLSVYWYQQSLDQGLQFLIQYYNGEERAKGNILERFSAQQFPDLHSELNLSSLELGDSALYFCASSVAQSAANSPLHFGNGTRLTVT.